The 28 T cell receptor beta chains in this list originate from one sample, sequenced in a study of cytomegalovirus exposure and HLA in healthy donors. Use of 60 Vbeta and 13 Jbeta primers characterized the PCR. This table comes from immunoSEQ multiplex PCR, and its TCRdb copy is limited to in-frame clones, with some not included. The sample holds some 180,000 clones, about 85% seen once. The sequencing input was PBMCs. These receptors all come from a girl under 18 in good health and CMV-seropositive.

V usage is TRBV5-1 and J usage is TRBJ2-7; 14 positions agree with TRBD2. CDR3 length: 19 residues. Germline V CDR1 and CDR2: SGHRS, YFSETQ. Unmatched junction bases numbered 10, after V lost 2 bases and J lost 0 bases. The CDR3 protein is CASSFRARTSGRFSYEQYF. For the CDR3, the DNA is TGCGCCAGCAGCTTCCGAGCCCGGACTAGCGGGAGGTTCTCCTACGAGCAGTACTTC.

This clone was detected a few times. The V gene is TRBV6-9, the J gene TRBJ1-1; D unresolved. The V and J ends lost 4 bases and 0 bases respectively, with 12 bases between them. The CDR3 spans 15 residues. Germline CDR1 is MNHGY and CDR2 is SVAAGI. This CDR3 reads CASSCIGGVNTEAFF. The CDR3 region has the DNA TGTGCCAGCAGTTGCATTGGAGGTGTGAACACTGAAGCTTTCTTT.

The CDR3 sequence is CAWSVPMSARRDTQYF. The CDR3 DNA follows: TGTGCCTGGAGTGTACCTATGTCAGCTCGGAGAGATACGCAGTATTTT. The chain couples TRBV30 to TRBJ2-3; no definite D call. This CDR3 comprises 16 residues. The V gene lost 0 bases and the J gene lost 5 bases, with 18 bases spanning the gap. Germline-derived CDR1 and CDR2 are GTSNPN and SVGIG (reference sequence). Full variable domain (missing parts from reference TRBV30 and TRBJ2-3): SQTIHQWPATLVQPVGSPLSLECTVEGTSNPNLYWYRQAAGRGLQLLFYSVGIGQISSEVPQNLSASRPQDRQFILSSKKLLLSDSGFYLCAWSVPMSARRDTQYFGPGTRLTVL.

The V and J genes are TRBV5-1 and TRBJ1-2; possible D gene TRBD1, 5 bases. The V end was cut by 0 bases, the J end by 4 bases, with 10 bases between. CDR1 SGHRS and CDR2 YFSETQ come from the germline V gene. CDR3 length: 14 amino acids. The CDR3 loop reads CASSLEGVRYGYTF. As DNA, the CDR3 is TGCGCCAGCAGCTTGGAAGGGGTTCGCTATGGCTACACCTTC.

The CDR3 region is CSQSGTGEQYF. CDR3 in DNA: TGCAGTCAGAGCGGGACCGGGGAGCAGTACTTC. This chain uses TRBV20-1 with TRBJ2-7, with 7 bases aligning to TRBD2. In germline, CDR1 is DFQATT, CDR2 SNEGSKA (reference sequence). This CDR3 contains 11 residues. Losses at the gene ends were 8 bases for V and 7 bases for J; bases not matched to a gene: 8.

This chain joins TRBV11-1 and TRBJ2-3; TRBD2 matches at 8 bases. CDR1 is SGHAT, CDR2 FQDESV, per germline (reference sequence). V trimming: 5 bases; J trimming: 0 bases; junction bases outside the gene matches: 10. The CDR3 extends over 17 amino acids. The CDR3 here is CASSPNLAGSSTDTQYF. CDR3 bases: TGTGCCAGCAGCCCAAATCTAGCGGGTAGTAGCACAGATACGCAGTATTTT. Combining the CDR3 with reference TRBV11-1 and TRBJ2-3 gives the whole variable domain EAEVAQSPRYKITEKSQAVAFWCDPISGHATLYWYRQILGQGPELLVQFQDESVVDDSQLPKDRFSAERLKGVDSTLKIQPAELGDSAMYLCASSPNLAGSSTDTQYFGPGTRLTVL.

The rearrangement uses TRBV6-5 and TRBJ2-1, with 9 bases matching TRBD2. V lost 5 bases, J lost 1 base, and 3 bases stayed unmatched. The CDR3 spans 15 residues. The germline gives CDR1 MNHEY, CDR2 SVGAGI. This CDR3 is CASSASGGSYNEQFF. The CDR3 nucleotides are TGTGCCAGCAGTGCCAGCGGGGGGTCCTACAATGAGCAGTTCTTC.

The J gene is TRBJ2-3, the V gene TRBV18, with 7 bases matching TRBD1. Germline CDR1 KGHSH, CDR2 LQKENI. V lost 5 bases and J lost 2; bases outside the gene matches: 7. CDR3 length: 15 residues. CDR3 nucleotides: TGTGCCAGCTCAGCCCGACAGGGCAACACAGATACGCAGTATTTT. It translates to CASSARQGNTDTQYF.

The rearrangement uses TRBV6-1 and TRBJ2-7, with 10 bases lining up with TRBD1. Germline CDR1 MNHNS, CDR2 SASEGT. Trimming at V came to 5 bases and at J to 3 bases, leaving 4 bases not matched to a gene. The CDR3 has 14 residues. The CDR3 reads CASSPGTGDYEQYF. The CDR3 DNA is TGTGCCAGCAGTCCCGGGACAGGGGACTACGAGCAGTACTTC.

The chain couples TRBV5-1 to TRBJ2-3, with 11 bases lining up with TRBD2. Trimming removed 4 bases from V and 2 bases from J; junction bases left unmatched: 6. The CDR3 loop spans 16 amino acids. Germline V lookup: CDR1 SGHRS, CDR2 YFSETQ. Written as DNA, the CDR3 is TGCGCCAGCAGCCTGGGACTAGCGGTGATCACAGATACGCAGTATTTT. It is translated as CASSLGLAVITDTQYF.

The chain recombines TRBV5-1 with TRBJ2-3, with 8 bases aligning to TRBD1. Germline trimming cut 2 bases from V and 4 bases from J; bases unmatched to any gene: 3. There are 14 residues in the CDR3. CDR1 is SGHRS, CDR2 YFSETQ, per germline. The CDR3 reads CASSLQGVADTQYF. CDR3 DNA: TGCGCCAGCAGCTTACAGGGGGTGGCAGATACGCAGTATTTT. Full variable domain (missing parts from reference TRBV5-1 and TRBJ2-3): KAGVTQTPRYLIKTRGQQVTLSCSPISGHRSVSWYQQTPGQGLQFLFEYFSETQRNKGNFPGRFSGRQFSNSRSEMNVSTLELGDSALYLCASSLQGVADTQYFGPGTRLTVL.

The chain is built from TRBV25-1 and TRBJ1-1; D uncertain. Looked up from germline, CDR1 is MGHDK and CDR2 is SYGVNS. With 5 bases removed from V and 3 bases from J, the gap between germline ends came to 10 bases. This CDR3 spans 13 amino acids. CDR3 in DNA: TGTGCCAGCAGTCCCCGGCGGGACACTGAAGCTTTCTTT. It is translated as CASSPRRDTEAFF.

In its sample, this clone was seen once. The gene calls are TRBV6-5 and TRBJ1-1, with D unclear. The ends were cut back, 0 bases at V and 7 bases at J, with 18 bases in the middle. Germline V CDR1 and CDR2: MNHEY, SVGAGI. The CDR3 length is 16 residues. Here the CDR3 DNA reads TGTGCCAGCAGTTACTCCGGGAGAATCCAAATGATTGAAGCTTTCTTT. Translated, it gives CASSYSGRIQMIEAFF.

This clone was picked up a small number of times. Other DNA sequences of this sample code for an identical CDR3. The V and J genes are TRBV2 and TRBJ1-5, with D perhaps TRBD1 (5 bases). CDR1 and CDR2 from the germline V gene are SNHLY and FYNNEI. CDR3 length: 13 amino acids. Trimming removed 7 bases at V and 1 base at J, with 8 bases between. CDR3 protein: CASTRDSNQPQHF. The DNA of the CDR3 is TGTGCCAGCACGCGGGACAGCAATCAGCCCCAGCATTTT. Full variable domain (missing parts from reference TRBV2 and TRBJ1-5): EPEVTQTPSHQVTQMGQEVILRCVPISNHLYFYWYRQILGQKVEFLVSFYNNEISEKSEIFDDQFSVERPDGSNFTLKIRSTKLEDSAMYFCASTRDSNQPQHFGDGTRLSIL.

This clone was detected only once. V gene TRBV25-1 combines with J gene TRBJ2-2; 7 nucleotides agree with TRBD2. The CDR3 loop spans 14 amino acids. The trim removed 9 bases at V and 2 bases at J, leaving 6 bases unmatched. Germline CDR1 reads MGHDK; CDR2 reads SYGVNS. The CDR3 nucleotides read TGTGCCAGTTCCCTAGCGGTTAACACCGGGGAGCTGTTTTTT. It is translated as CASSLAVNTGELFF.

This clone has just one count. The chain uses TRBV7-9 and TRBJ2-3; D gene uncertain. Germline V gene data show CDR1 as SEHNR and CDR2 as FQNEAQ (reference sequence). There are 14 residues in the CDR3. Trimming removed 1 base from V and 3 bases from J, with 8 bases in between. The CDR3 DNA reads as TGTGCCAGCAGCTTAGGAGGAGCAACAGATACGCAGTATTTT. It encodes CASSLGGATDTQYF.

The V call is TRBV11-2, the J call TRBJ2-1; D may be TRBD1 (6 bases). Germline V gives CDR1 SGHAT, CDR2 FQNNGV. The CDR3 loop spans 12 amino acids. The germline V and J ends were trimmed by 6 bases and 7 bases, with 10 bases remaining between them. CDR3 sequence: CASSTQGNEQFF. CDR3 DNA: TGTGCCAGCAGTACACAGGGTAATGAGCAGTTCTTC.

V usage is TRBV28 and J usage is TRBJ2-3; 8 nucleotides match TRBD2. V gave up 1 base and J gave up 1 base; unmatched junction bases: 1. Looked up from germline, CDR1 is MDHEN and CDR2 is SYDVKM. The CDR3 is made up of 15 amino acids. CDR3 sequence: CASSLYGRGTDTQYF. The DNA for the CDR3 is TGTGCCAGCAGTTTATACGGGAGGGGCACAGATACGCAGTATTTT.

The V call is TRBV27, the J call TRBJ2-7, with 7 bases that match TRBD1. Trimming cost V 2 bases and J 2 bases; bases outside gene matches: 3. Per the germline V gene, CDR1 is MNHEY and CDR2 is SMNVEV (reference sequence). The CDR3 extends over 14 amino acids. DNA for the CDR3: TGTGCCAGCAGTTTACAGGGGACAGCCTACGAGCAGTACTTC. This gives the protein CASSLQGTAYEQYF.

CDR3 residues: CASSGSGGSTEAFF. As DNA, the CDR3 is TGTGCCAGCAGTGGGTCAGGGGGCTCCACTGAAGCTTTCTTT. J is TRBJ1-1 and V is TRBV6-1; 8 bases are shared with TRBD1. The CDR3 has 14 amino acids. Germline CDR1 reads MNHNS; CDR2 reads SASEGT. V was clipped by 4 bases and J by 4 bases; unmatched bases: 5.

The rearrangement uses TRBV29-1 and TRBJ1-2; D uncertain. The germline gives CDR1 SQVTM, CDR2 ANQGSEA. Trimming removed 4 bases from V and 1 base from J, with 10 bases in between. The CDR3 is 13 residues long. Here the CDR3 reads CSVGWSDNYGYTF. As DNA, the CDR3 is TGCAGCGTTGGTTGGTCAGATAACTATGGCTACACCTTC.

The V and J genes are TRBV27 and TRBJ2-1; a possible D gene is TRBD2 (5 bases). Germline CDR1 and CDR2: MNHEY and SMNVEV (reference sequence). Trimming took 3 bases from V and 0 from J, leaving 12 bases between them. This CDR3 region has 16 residues. For the CDR3, the DNA is TGTGCCAGCAGTTTTGGCGGGCTCAGCTCCTACAATGAGCAGTTCTTC. It is translated as CASSFGGLSSYNEQFF.

CDR3 residues: CASSLLPQGLGETQYF. The CDR3 region has the DNA TGTGCCAGCAGTTTACTCCCCCAGGGGCTTGGGGAGACCCAGTACTTC. The rearrangement links TRBV27 to TRBJ2-5; tentative D call: TRBD1 (6 bases). Germline V gene sequence: CDR1 MNHEY, CDR2 SMNVEV (reference sequence). This CDR3 has 16 amino acids. Between the trimmed V and J ends, which lost 2 bases and 5 bases, there was a span of 18 bases.

About this clone itself: Other DNA sequences within the sample encode an identical CDR3. The chain joins TRBV13 to TRBJ2-7; a possible D gene is TRBD2 (6 bases). V gave up 5 bases and J gave up 6 bases, with 11 bases separating them. CDR1 is PRHDT and CDR2 is FYEKMQ in the germline V gene (reference sequence). The CDR3 contains 12 residues. The CDR3 sequence is CASSLGGLEQYF. CDR3 nucleotides: TGTGCCAGCAGCCTTGGGGGACTCGAGCAGTACTTC.

The chain combines TRBV19 with TRBJ2-7, with TRBD2 as a possible D gene (5 bases). The CDR3 extends over 14 amino acids. Germline V gene lookup returns CDR1 LNHDA and CDR2 SQIVND (reference sequence). V was clipped by 1 base and J by 1 base, with 8 bases between them. DNA of the CDR3: TGTGCCAGTAGTATAGTGAGGGATTCCTACGAGCAGTACTTC. Translation: CASSIVRDSYEQYF.

A few counts support this clone. V is TRBV7-9 and J is TRBJ1-4; D possibly corresponds to TRBD1 (5 bases). The CDR3 totals 14 residues. Germline V gene sequence: CDR1 SEHNR, CDR2 FQNEAQ (reference sequence). V shed 1 base and J shed 8 bases, with 11 bases lying between them. The CDR3 reads CASSLDRLEEKLFF. The CDR3 DNA sequence: TGTGCCAGCAGCTTAGACAGGTTAGAAGAAAAACTGTTTTTT.

This clone was seen once. The chain is built from TRBV4-1 and TRBJ2-7; D is perhaps TRBD1 (6 bases). Looked up from germline, CDR1 is MGHRA and CDR2 is YSYEKL. The CDR3 consists of 14 residues. The V gene lost 3 bases and the J gene lost 2 bases, with 11 bases spanning the gap. Here the CDR3 DNA reads TGCGCCAGCAGCCAGGGGGACATTGCCTACGAGCAGTACTTC. Residues: CASSQGDIAYEQYF.

V is TRBV7-9 and J is TRBJ2-2; weak D call: TRBD2 (6 bases). Trimming left V 4 bases short and J 2 bases short, with 14 bases between. CDR3 size: 16 residues. Germline V gene data show CDR1 as SEHNR and CDR2 as FQNEAQ (reference sequence). This CDR3 is CASSSLRGSNTGELFF. Written as DNA, the CDR3 is TGTGCCAGCAGCTCCCTCCGGGGGAGTAACACCGGGGAGCTGTTTTTT.